Reported below is one T cell receptor beta chain. This sample is part of a study of blood T cell repertoires in COVID-19. Seattle's cohort entered during active infection and was followed longitudinally. Authors' analysis steps: From reference gene primer amplification, estimates of nucleated cell counts were derived. Data came from immunoSEQ multiplex PCR; TCRdb stores just in-frame clones and leaves some out. V and J calls and clone size are those listed in that table; D and trimming were worked out from the DNA. The table shows nearly 350,000 clones, with more than 75% occurring only once. The CDR3 is made up of 19 amino acids.

The clonotype was recovered from a woman between 45 and 60 years old with COVID-19, enrolled during active disease. The chain couples TRBV21-1 to TRBJ1-5. TRBV21-1 is assigned pseudogene status. The sample was peripheral blood. CDR3 sequence: CASSKRGGIGFKSNQPQHF. The CDR3 DNA is TGTGCCAGCAGCAAAAGGGGAGGGATCGGCTTTAAAAGCAATCAGCCCCAGCATTTT.